This T cell receptor (beta chain) was recovered during a study of T-cell memory formation after mild COVID-19. The study's findings and limits: Clonal second-wave expansions that peaked on day 37 had unconfirmed SARS-CoV-2 specificity. CD4+ contracting clones were found mainly in CM and EM, and CD8+ ones in EMRA. Several responding clones turned up in pre-infection memory, indicating that cross-reactive memory may have taken part. Clones that got smaller from day 15 to 85 had even CD4/CD8, while clones growing later tipped toward CD4+.

This clonotype has a handful of counts. Its target is unknown. V gave up 0 bases and J gave up 4 bases, with 6 bases separating them. The CDR3 is 13 residues long. The germline V gene encodes CDR1 SGHRS and CDR2 YFSETQ. TCRdb independently ran MiXCR on the 5' RACE reads; one entry per CDR3 protein. Seen here are 450,000 to 650,000 distinct CDR3 sequences, over 15% observed once, and the top ten hold more than 10%. Sequences were obtained from PBMCs or a T cell subset sorted from them (not recorded which). The TCR comes from an adult woman who had mild COVID-19 (a few samples of this study predate the infection). Cell type and time point are not known. The rearrangement uses TRBV5-1 and TRBJ2-3; D ambiguous. The CDR3 region is CASSLEAPDTQYF. The CDR3 DNA follows: TGCGCCAGCAGCTTGGAGGCACCAGATACGCAGTATTTT.